This T cell receptor beta chain was sequenced for a study of T cells in Graves' hyperthyroidism and ophthalmopathy. Whole-study context: Peripheral blood was drawn at first diagnosis, prior to all treatment. Study outcomes and limitations: Using 13 V-J features, a model discriminated ophthalmopathy from stable hyperthyroidism.

TCR beta CDR3 sequences were amplified from RNA transcripts. HTBI primers were employed in a first-round RT-PCR of the TCR CDR3. TCRdb reprocessed the multiplex PCR reads with MiXCR, giving one entry per CDR3 protein. The sample has 450,000 to 550,000 distinct CDR3 sequences, around 24% seen once. This clonotype was found a few times. Its cognate antigen is unknown. For ophthalmopathy patients, the Clinical Activity Score was at least 3 and the NOSPECS grade at least 4; duration was under 3 months. The diagnostic basis comprised clinical symptoms, serum thyroxine and TRAb, thyroid ultrasound and orbital computed tomography. V was pared by 4 bases and J by 0 bases, with 12 bases between. This CDR3 has 14 residues. The germline V gene encodes CDR1 SQVTM and CDR2 ANQGSEA.

The rearrangement uses TRBV29-1 and TRBJ1-1; D is uncertain. This sequence was found in a woman under 40 with Graves' ophthalmopathy. The sample consisted of blood. CDR3 DNA: TGCAGCGTTGTGGAGACACCCATGAACACTGAAGCTTTCTTT. It codes for CSVVETPMNTEAFF.